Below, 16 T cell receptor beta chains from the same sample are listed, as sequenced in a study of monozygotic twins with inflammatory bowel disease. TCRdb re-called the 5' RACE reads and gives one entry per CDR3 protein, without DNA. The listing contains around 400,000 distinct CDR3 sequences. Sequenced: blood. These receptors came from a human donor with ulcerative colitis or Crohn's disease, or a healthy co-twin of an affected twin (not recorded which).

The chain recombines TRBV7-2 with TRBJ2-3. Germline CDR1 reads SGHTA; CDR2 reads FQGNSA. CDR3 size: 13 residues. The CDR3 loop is CASSFPSSDTQYF.

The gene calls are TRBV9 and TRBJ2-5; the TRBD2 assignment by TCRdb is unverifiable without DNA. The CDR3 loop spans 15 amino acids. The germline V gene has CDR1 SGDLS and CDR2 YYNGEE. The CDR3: CASSVARQPEGTQYF. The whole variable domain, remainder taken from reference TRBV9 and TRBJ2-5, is DSGVTQTPKHLITATGQRVTLRCSPRSGDLSVYWYQQSLDQGLQFLIQYYNGEERAKGNILERFSAQQFPDLHSELNLSSLELGDSALYFCASSVARQPEGTQYFGPGTRLLVL.

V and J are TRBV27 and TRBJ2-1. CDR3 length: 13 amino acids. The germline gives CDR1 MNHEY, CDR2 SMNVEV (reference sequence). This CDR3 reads CASSFVLGNEQFF.

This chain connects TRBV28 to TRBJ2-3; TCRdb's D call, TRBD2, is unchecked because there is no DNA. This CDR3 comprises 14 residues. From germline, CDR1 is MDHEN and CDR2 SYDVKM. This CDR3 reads CAIHSGRASDTQYF. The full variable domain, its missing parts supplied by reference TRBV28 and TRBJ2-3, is DVKVTQSSRYLVKRTGEKVFLECVQDMDHENMFWYRQDPGLGLRLIYFSYDVKMKEKGDIPEGYSVSREKKERFSLILESASTNQTSMYLCAIHSGRASDTQYFGPGTRLTVL.

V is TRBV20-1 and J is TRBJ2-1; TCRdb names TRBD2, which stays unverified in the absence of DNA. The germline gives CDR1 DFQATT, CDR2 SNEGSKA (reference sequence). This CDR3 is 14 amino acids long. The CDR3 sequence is CSASPSGSGDEQFF.

The CDR3 sequence is CAISEQQGTSEKLFF. The chain combines TRBV10-3 with TRBJ1-4; the D gene TCRdb calls, TRBD1, cannot be checked with no DNA. The CDR3 contains 15 residues. Germline V gene sequence: CDR1 ENHRY, CDR2 SYGVKD.

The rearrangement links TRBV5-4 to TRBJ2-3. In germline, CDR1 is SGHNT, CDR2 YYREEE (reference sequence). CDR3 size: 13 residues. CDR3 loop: CASSLGFEDTQYF.

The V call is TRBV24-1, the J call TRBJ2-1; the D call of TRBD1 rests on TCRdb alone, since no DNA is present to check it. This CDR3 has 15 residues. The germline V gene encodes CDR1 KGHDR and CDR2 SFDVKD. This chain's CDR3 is CATSDLGTGTNEQFF.

The CDR3 loop is CASSFRTGSRTIQYF. The chain employs TRBV28 and TRBJ2-4; TCRdb names TRBD1, which stays unverified in the absence of DNA. The CDR3 has 15 amino acids. The germline gives CDR1 MDHEN, CDR2 SYDVKM.

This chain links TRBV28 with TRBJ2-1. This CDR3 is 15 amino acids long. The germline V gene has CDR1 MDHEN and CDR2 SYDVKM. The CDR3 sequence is CASSLRIGDYNEQFF.

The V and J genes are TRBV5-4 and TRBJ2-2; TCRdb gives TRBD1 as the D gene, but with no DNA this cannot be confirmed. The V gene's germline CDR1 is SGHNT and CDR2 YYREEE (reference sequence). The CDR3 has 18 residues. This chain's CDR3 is CASSRGGSLFANTGELFF.

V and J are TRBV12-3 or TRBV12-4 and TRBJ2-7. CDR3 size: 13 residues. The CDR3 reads CASSLQLSYEQYF.

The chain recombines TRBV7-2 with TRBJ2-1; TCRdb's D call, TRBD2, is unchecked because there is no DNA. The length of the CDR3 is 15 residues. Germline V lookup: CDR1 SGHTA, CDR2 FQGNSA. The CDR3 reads CASSPLAASYNEQFF.

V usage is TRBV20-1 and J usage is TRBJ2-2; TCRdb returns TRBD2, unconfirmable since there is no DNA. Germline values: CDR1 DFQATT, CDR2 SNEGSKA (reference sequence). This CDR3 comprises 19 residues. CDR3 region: CSARLSRTSGRARTGELFF.

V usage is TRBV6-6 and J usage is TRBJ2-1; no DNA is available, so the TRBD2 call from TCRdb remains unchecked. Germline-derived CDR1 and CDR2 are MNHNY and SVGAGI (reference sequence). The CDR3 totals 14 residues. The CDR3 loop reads CASRPSGYYNEQFF.

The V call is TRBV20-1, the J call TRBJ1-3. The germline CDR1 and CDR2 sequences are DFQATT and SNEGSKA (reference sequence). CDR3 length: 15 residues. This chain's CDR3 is CSARDPKGSGNTIYF.